This T cell receptor beta chain was recorded in a study of a mutant IDH1 vaccine in newly diagnosed glioma. As for the study in general: Treated patients were roughly 62% male, roughly 38% female, mean age approximately 42 years.

Time point in this sample: baseline, week 1 (first vaccination visit). Treatment meaning: pre-vaccination baseline after standard-of-care therapy. Profiled with immunoSEQ multiplex PCR; TCRdb holds only in-frame clones, not every one. Among 25,000 to 35,000 clones listed, over 70% were seen once. The V end was cut by 3 bases, the J end by 1 base, with 34 bases between. The CDR3 length is 22 residues. Source: PBMCs, taken from a glioma patient treated with radiotherapy, temozolomide or both. The V call is TRBV5-3, the J call TRBJ2-5, with D perhaps assigned TRBD1 or TRBD2 (5 bases each). TRBV5-3 is flagged as an ORF with uncertain function. The TCR was taken from a man in his thirties or forties with glioma. The chain's CDR3 is CARSSGSVIRGTGPGSQETQYF. The DNA of the CDR3 is TGTGCCAGAAGCTCGGGGAGCGTGATAAGGGGAACTGGCCCCGGGTCCCAAGAGACCCAGTACTTC.